A selection of T cell receptor beta chains follows, all from one sample in a study of cytomegalovirus exposure and HLA in healthy donors. TCRdb keeps only in-frame clones here, not all; method: immunoSEQ multiplex PCR. Of tens of thousands of clones in the sample, roughly 83% were seen once. Sequenced: PBMCs. The receptors shown here come from a man aged 18-30 years in good health and CMV-seronegative. CDR3s leave out the opening cysteine and the closing phenylalanine or tryptophan.

j_gene: TRBJ2-1; len: 13; v_gene: TRBV6-6; CDR3aa: ASRRAAGGDNEQF
j_gene: TRBJ1-2; len: 10; v_gene: TRBV9; CDR3aa: ASSPTTHGYT
j_gene: TRBJ1-1; len: 9; v_gene: TRBV30; CDR3aa: AGQGNTEAF
j_gene: TRBJ1-2; len: 9; v_gene: TRBV5-1; CDR3aa: ASSLGRSVT
j_gene: TRBJ2-3; len: 13; v_gene: TRBV29-1; CDR3aa: SVAKGQGSTDTQY
j_gene: TRBJ2-1; len: 18; v_gene: TRBV4-3; CDR3aa: ASSQASSGNSFGRYNEQF
j_gene: TRBJ2-7; len: 8; v_gene: TRBV20-1; CDR3aa: SALGGNQY
j_gene: TRBJ2-2; len: 12; v_gene: TRBV29-1; CDR3aa: SALGGVNTGELF
j_gene: TRBJ2-3; len: 13; v_gene: TRBV19; CDR3aa: ASRGLVGRADTQY
j_gene: TRBJ1-1; len: 13; v_gene: TRBV9; CDR3aa: ASSASGGAATEAF
j_gene: TRBJ2-2; len: 14; v_gene: TRBV7-2; CDR3aa: ASSAASGTNTGELF
j_gene: TRBJ1-1; len: 9; v_gene: TRBV20-1; CDR3aa: SARKEQKAF
j_gene: TRBJ1-2; len: 15; v_gene: TRBV4-3; CDR3aa: ASSQRSGTGISYGYT
j_gene: TRBJ1-4; len: 13; v_gene: TRBV28; CDR3aa: ASTAGGAANEKLF
j_gene: TRBJ2-7; len: 12; v_gene: TRBV7-2; CDR3aa: ASSNSGTSYEQY
j_gene: TRBJ2-5; len: 11; v_gene: TRBV10-2; CDR3aa: ASRTSGRETQY
j_gene: TRBJ1-1; len: 13; v_gene: TRBV28; CDR3aa: ASSPQTGGLTEAF
j_gene: TRBJ2-1; len: 14; v_gene: TRBV9; CDR3aa: ASSGHLAGVGNEQF
j_gene: TRBJ2-6; len: 16; v_gene: TRBV5-1; CDR3aa: ASSLGGQGSSGANVLT
j_gene: TRBJ2-3; len: 12; v_gene: TRBV7-9; CDR3aa: ASSFTTYTDTQY
j_gene: TRBJ1-2; len: 9; v_gene: TRBV6-5; CDR3aa: ATRETGSLL
j_gene: TRBJ1-2; len: 11; v_gene: TRBV18; CDR3aa: ASSGDRVYGYT
j_gene: TRBJ1-1; len: 11; v_gene: TRBV2; CDR3aa: ASSWTGGTEAF
j_gene: TRBJ2-7; len: 12; v_gene: TRBV7-9; CDR3aa: ASRGPGLVTEQY
j_gene: TRBJ1-5; len: 14; v_gene: TRBV7-8; CDR3aa: ASSSDRGAGFQPQH
j_gene: TRBJ2-6; len: 18; v_gene: TRBV7-3; CDR3aa: ASSLMISRTGPSGANVLT